This entry lists 24 T cell receptor beta chains sequenced from one sample in a study of CD8 T cells in Susac syndrome. RNA was extracted with the RNeasy kit, and a quantity of about 0.45 to 1 ug was reverse transcribed using random hexamers. A single record per CDR3 protein comes from TCRdb applying MiXCR to the immunoSEQ multiplex PCR reads. Here the sample spans around 280,000 distinct CDR3 sequences, around 92% being singletons. The sequenced sample was CD4+ T cells from PBMCs. These TCRs come from a human donor with multiple sclerosis.

This chain joins TRBV3-1 and TRBJ1-2; perhaps TRBD1 as D (5 bases). The CDR3 length is 13 residues. CDR1 and CDR2 (germline): LGHDT, YNNKEL (reference sequence). Trimming took off 3 bases at V and 6 bases at J, with 11 bases between the two ends. CDR3 region: CASSQGRVHGYTF. The CDR3, as DNA: TGTGCCAGCAGCCAGGGCAGGGTCCATGGCTACACCTTC. Full variable domain (remainder filled in from reference TRBV3-1 and TRBJ1-2): DTAVSQTPKYLVTQMGNDKSIKCEQNLGHDTMYWYKQDSKKFLKIMFSYNNKELIINETVPNRFSPKSPDKAHLNLHINSLELGDSAVYFCASSQGRVHGYTFGSGTRLTVV.

The J gene is TRBJ2-2, the V gene TRBV23-1; D is ambiguous. TRBV23-1 counts as an open reading frame of uncertain function. The CDR3 runs 17 residues. V was shortened by 2 bases and J by 0 bases, with 13 bases between the two germline ends. CDR3 in amino acids: CASSQKARRANTGELFF. CDR3 in DNA: TGCGCCAGCAGTCAAAAGGCCCGACGGGCGAACACCGGGGAGCTGTTTTTT.

J is TRBJ1-5 and V is TRBV6-5; the D gene is possibly TRBD1 (5 bases). This CDR3 has 16 amino acids. CDR1 is MNHEY, CDR2 SVGAGI, per germline. V lost 0 bases, J lost 0 bases, and 9 bases lay in between. CDR3 nucleotide sequence: TGTGCCAGCAGTTACTCGTGGGGGGGTAGCAATCAGCCCCAGCATTTT. Translation: CASSYSWGGSNQPQHF.

This chain uses TRBV5-4 with TRBJ2-7; 7 nucleotides match TRBD2. CDR1 is SGHNT and CDR2 is YYREEE in the germline V gene (reference sequence). Unmatched junction bases numbered 19, after V lost 4 bases and J lost 6 bases. CDR3 size: 17 residues. Written as DNA, the CDR3 is TGTGCCAGCAGCCTGGATGGCGGGGGAAGGTCCGTACGCGAGCAGTACTTC. Translation: CASSLDGGGRSVREQYF.

The chain joins TRBV20-1 to TRBJ2-1; TRBD2 aligns across 8 bases. Germline V gene lookup returns CDR1 DFQATT and CDR2 SNEGSKA (reference sequence). CDR3 size: 15 residues. The V segment lost 6 bases and the J segment 6 bases; nucleotides outside the gene matches: 13. CDR3 nucleotides: TGCAGTGCCTCCCGAGCTAGCGGGCCCCGCAATGAGCAGTTCTTC. Translation: CSASRASGPRNEQFF.

The V gene is TRBV6-2 or TRBV6-3, the J gene TRBJ1-1; unclear D gene. V lost 6 bases to trimming and J lost 10 bases, with 21 bases between them. The CDR3 extends over 14 amino acids. Germline V CDR1 and CDR2: MNHEY, SVGEGT. CDR3 sequence: CASRHPGRLPRAFF. The CDR3 DNA follows: TGTGCCAGCAGGCACCCGGGCCGTTTACCCAGAGCTTTCTTT.

This chain links TRBV25-1 with TRBJ2-1, with 9 bases aligning to TRBD2. The germline V gene encodes CDR1 MGHDK and CDR2 SYGVNS. V lost 8 bases and J lost 5; bases outside the gene matches: 7. This CDR3 is 14 amino acids long. The CDR3 coding sequence is TGTGCCAGCGTACTAGCGGGTCCCAACAATGAGCAGTTCTTC. It is translated as CASVLAGPNNEQFF.

V is TRBV7-3 and J is TRBJ2-5, with a possible D match to TRBD1 (7 bases). With 1 base removed from V and 4 bases from J, the gap between germline ends came to 16 bases. The CDR3 spans 16 residues. The germline CDR1 and CDR2 sequences are SGHTA and FQGTGA. The CDR3 protein is CASSLMGGGGAETQYF. DNA for the CDR3: TGTGCCAGCAGCTTAATGGGTGGAGGGGGCGCAGAGACCCAGTACTTC.

The chain employs TRBV28 and TRBJ2-1; weak D call: TRBD1 (5 bases). From germline, CDR1 is MDHEN and CDR2 SYDVKM. Trimming took off 8 bases at V and 9 bases at J, with 17 bases between the two ends. The CDR3 covers 13 residues. The CDR3 is CASRLVRVGEQFF. In nucleotides, the CDR3 is TGTGCCAGCCGCCTAGTCAGGGTAGGTGAGCAGTTCTTC.

The rearrangement uses TRBV30 and TRBJ2-1; 8 nucleotides line up with TRBD2. The CDR3 spans 16 residues. The V gene end was trimmed by 2 bases and the J gene end by 1 base; junction bases not matched to a gene: 7. The germline V gene encodes CDR1 GTSNPN and CDR2 SVGIG (reference sequence). The CDR3 sequence is CAWSRLAGGSYNEQFF. CDR3 in DNA: TGTGCCTGGAGTCGTCTAGCGGGCGGATCCTACAATGAGCAGTTCTTC.

In the case of this clonotype: One end of the junction does not line up with germline, which may come from a read error. The DNA for the CDR3 is TGTGCCAGCAATGAAGGGCCGGTGGGCCGCATTGGCTACACCTTC. This encodes CASNEGPVGRIGYTF. The V and J genes are TRBV25-1 and TRBJ1-2; D is uncertain. This CDR3 is 15 amino acids long. CDR1 is MGHDK, CDR2 SYGVNS, per germline.

V is TRBV5-1 and J is TRBJ2-6; no clear D. Trimming cost V 4 bases and J 0 bases, with 8 bases left between them. The CDR3 sequence is 15 residues long. Per germline, CDR1 SGHRS and CDR2 YFSETQ. In nucleotides, the CDR3 is TGCGCCAGCAGCACCAGCCGCTCTGGGGCCAACGTCCTGACTTTC. Amino acids: CASSTSRSGANVLTF.

This clonotype was detected only a few times. This rearrangement joins TRBV27 to TRBJ1-4, with TRBD1 as a possible D gene (6 bases). The germline V and J ends were trimmed by 6 bases and 4 bases, with 15 bases remaining between them. This CDR3 region has 15 residues. Germline loops: CDR1 MNHEY, CDR2 SMNVEV (reference sequence). The CDR3 nucleotides are TGTGCCAGCAGACAACAGGGAGTGGGTAATGAAAAACTGTTTTTT. Translating gives CASRQQGVGNEKLFF.

This chain links TRBV7-8 with TRBJ2-5; TRBD2 agrees at 7 bases. This CDR3 has 17 amino acids. Trimming removed 1 base from V and 2 bases from J; junction bases left unmatched: 10. Germline-derived CDR1 and CDR2 are SGHVS and FQNEAQ. This CDR3 reads CASSLVGRASGQETQYF. The CDR3 bases are TGTGCCAGCAGCTTAGTAGGGAGGGCTAGCGGACAAGAGACCCAGTACTTC.

The gene calls are TRBV4-3 and TRBJ2-6; a possible D gene is TRBD1 (5 bases). V lost 0 bases and J lost 3, with 9 bases in between. Germline CDR1 reads LGHNA; CDR2 reads YSLEER. The CDR3 extends over 16 amino acids. The CDR3 bases are TGCGCCAGCAGCCAAGAGGGGCCGGGTGGGGCCAACGTCCTGACTTTC. The encoded protein is CASSQEGPGGANVLTF.

The chain couples TRBV5-1 to TRBJ2-1; D perhaps matches TRBD1 (6 bases). Germline lookup yields CDR1 SGHRS and CDR2 YFSETQ. The V end was cut by 3 bases, the J end by 5 bases, with 15 bases between. This CDR3 is 15 amino acids long. The CDR3 loop is CASSSNRDLHNEQFF. The CDR3 bases are TGCGCCAGCAGCTCTAACAGGGACCTTCACAATGAGCAGTTCTTC.

J is TRBJ2-7 and V is TRBV2; TRBD1 or TRBD2 may be the D gene (6 bases each). The V end was cut by 7 bases, the J end by 0 bases, with 13 bases between. The CDR3 has 14 residues. CDR1 is SNHLY, CDR2 FYNNEI, per germline. As DNA, the CDR3 is TGTGCCAGCAACAGGGACGGGAGCTCCTACGAGCAGTACTTC. Protein product: CASNRDGSSYEQYF.

A single count supports this clonotype. V is TRBV2 and J is TRBJ2-7, with 10 bases matching TRBD1. CDR3 length: 15 amino acids. Germline trimming cut 4 bases from V and 3 bases from J; bases unmatched to any gene: 6. Germline values: CDR1 SNHLY, CDR2 FYNNEI. CDR3 protein: CASSASTGGIYEQYF. CDR3 bases: TGTGCCAGCAGTGCCTCGACAGGGGGCATCTACGAGCAGTACTTC.

The rearrangement uses TRBV18 and TRBJ2-5; 11 bases align to TRBD1. Germline CDR1 and CDR2: KGHSH and LQKENI. This CDR3 has 15 amino acids. V was clipped by 2 bases and J by 6 bases; unmatched bases: 5. For the CDR3, the DNA is TGTGCCAGCTCACCAGGGACAGGGGGTTTTCAGACCCAGTACTTC. It codes for CASSPGTGGFQTQYF.

This chain connects TRBV5-4 to TRBJ1-4, with 10 nucleotides matching TRBD1. Germline CDR1 reads SGHNT; CDR2 reads YYREEE (reference sequence). The junction had 5 bases not matched to a gene; V was cut back by 4 bases and J by 5 bases. The CDR3 contains 15 residues. CDR3 sequence reads: CASSVLTGGNEKLFF. CDR3 nucleotides: TGTGCCAGCAGCGTATTGACAGGGGGCAATGAAAAACTGTTTTTT.

This clonotype was observed once. A read error may produce the germline difference seen at one junction end. J is TRBJ2-2 and V is TRBV7-7; TRBD2 aligns across 7 bases. The CDR3 totals 17 residues. Looked up from germline, CDR1 is SSHAT and CDR2 is FNYEAQ (reference sequence). This CDR3 is CASSPSGGGANTGELFF. The CDR3 bases are TGTGCTAGCAGCCCATCTGGTGGGGGGGCGAACACCGGGGAGCTGTTTTTT.

The chain combines TRBV24-1 with TRBJ2-2; no definite D call. The germline V and J ends were trimmed by 0 bases and 1 base, with 5 bases remaining between them. CDR3 size: 15 residues. The germline gives CDR1 KGHDR, CDR2 SFDVKD. CDR3 DNA: TGTGCCACCAGTGATTTGCGCAGGAACACCGGGGAGCTGTTTTTT. Amino acid sequence: CATSDLRRNTGELFF.

CDR3 in DNA: TGCAGCGTTGAAGTGAGGGACAGGGAACTTTCCTACGAGCAGTACTTC. It codes for CSVEVRDRELSYEQYF. J is TRBJ2-7 and V is TRBV29-1; 9 positions match TRBD1. Germline-derived CDR1 and CDR2 are SQVTM and ANQGSEA. Losses at the gene ends were 1 base for V and 1 base for J; bases not matched to a gene: 8. This CDR3 has 16 amino acids.

The J gene is TRBJ2-3, the V gene TRBV11-3, with a possible D match to TRBD1 (6 bases). Germline-derived CDR1 and CDR2 are SGHNT and YENEEA. The CDR3 covers 15 residues. The V end was cut by 1 base, the J end by 0 bases, with 8 bases between. The CDR3, as DNA: TGTGCCAGCAGCTTAGCCGGACAGAGCACAGATACGCAGTATTTT. Protein sequence: CASSLAGQSTDTQYF.